Below, one T cell receptor (beta chain) is given with its context. The sample comes from a study of blood T cell repertoires in COVID-19. This table comes from immunoSEQ multiplex PCR, and its TCRdb copy is limited to in-frame clones, with some not included. Found here are approximately 150,000 clones, roughly 87% of them singletons; the top ten hold about 5%. The CDR3 has 15 amino acids. Per the germline V gene, CDR1 is GTSNPN and CDR2 is SVGIG (reference sequence). The V segment lost 2 bases and the J segment 7 bases; nucleotides outside the gene matches: 9. Sequencing input: peripheral blood. The V call is TRBV30, the J call TRBJ2-3, with 10 bases aligning to TRBD2. This TCR came from a human donor in a cohort sampled during active COVID-19. The CDR3 protein is CAWSTLAGRVNTQYF. The CDR3 region has the DNA TGTGCCTGGAGTACACTAGCGGGAAGGGTAAATACGCAGTATTTT.